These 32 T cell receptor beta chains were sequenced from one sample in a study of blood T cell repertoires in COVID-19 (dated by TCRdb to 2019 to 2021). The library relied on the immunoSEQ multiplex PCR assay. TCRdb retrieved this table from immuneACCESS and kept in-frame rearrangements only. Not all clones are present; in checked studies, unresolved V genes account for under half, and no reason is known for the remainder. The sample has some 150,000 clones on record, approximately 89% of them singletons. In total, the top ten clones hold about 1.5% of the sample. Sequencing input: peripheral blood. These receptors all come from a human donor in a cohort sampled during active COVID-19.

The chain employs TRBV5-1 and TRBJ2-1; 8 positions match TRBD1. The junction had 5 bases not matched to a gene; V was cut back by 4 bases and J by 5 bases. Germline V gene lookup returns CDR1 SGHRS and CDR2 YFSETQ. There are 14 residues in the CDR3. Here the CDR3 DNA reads TGCGCCAGCAGCAGATACAGGGGGAACAATGAGCAGTTCTTC. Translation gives CASSRYRGNNEQFF. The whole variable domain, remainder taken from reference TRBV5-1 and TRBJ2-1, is KAGVTQTPRYLIKTRGQQVTLSCSPISGHRSVSWYQQTPGQGLQFLFEYFSETQRNKGNFPGRFSGRQFSNSRSEMNVSTLELGDSALYLCASSRYRGNNEQFFGPGTRLTVL.

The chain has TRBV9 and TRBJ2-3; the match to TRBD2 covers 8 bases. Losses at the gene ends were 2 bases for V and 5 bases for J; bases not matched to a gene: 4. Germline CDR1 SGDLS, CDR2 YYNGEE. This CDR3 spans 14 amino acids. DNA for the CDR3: TGTGCCAGCAGCGTGTTAGCGGGGTTAGATACGCAGTATTTT. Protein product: CASSVLAGLDTQYF.

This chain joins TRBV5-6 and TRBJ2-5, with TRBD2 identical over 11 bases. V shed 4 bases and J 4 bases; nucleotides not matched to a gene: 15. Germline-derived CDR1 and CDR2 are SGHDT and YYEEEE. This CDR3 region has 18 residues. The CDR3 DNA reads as TGTGCCAGCAGCACACCTTGGGTAGCGGGGGGGCCGGGAGAGACCCAGTACTTC. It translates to CASSTPWVAGGPGETQYF.

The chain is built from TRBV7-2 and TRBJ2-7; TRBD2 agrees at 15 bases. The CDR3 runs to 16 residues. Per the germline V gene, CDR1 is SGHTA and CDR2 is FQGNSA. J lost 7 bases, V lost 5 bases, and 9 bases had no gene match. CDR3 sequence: CASSPPGLAGGGEQYF. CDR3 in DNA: TGTGCCAGCAGCCCCCCGGGACTAGCGGGGGGCGGTGAGCAGTACTTC.

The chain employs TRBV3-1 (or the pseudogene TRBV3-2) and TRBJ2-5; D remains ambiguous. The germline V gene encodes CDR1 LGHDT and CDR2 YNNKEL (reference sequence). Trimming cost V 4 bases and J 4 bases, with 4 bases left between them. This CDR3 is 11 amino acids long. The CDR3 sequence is CASSRRETQYF. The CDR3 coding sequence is TGTGCCAGCAGCCGTAGAGAGACCCAGTACTTC.

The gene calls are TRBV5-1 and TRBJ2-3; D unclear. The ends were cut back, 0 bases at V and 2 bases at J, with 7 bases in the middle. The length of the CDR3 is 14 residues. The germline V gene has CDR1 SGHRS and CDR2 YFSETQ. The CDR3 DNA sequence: TGCGCCAGCAGCTTGGGACTGAACACAGATACGCAGTATTTT. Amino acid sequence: CASSLGLNTDTQYF.

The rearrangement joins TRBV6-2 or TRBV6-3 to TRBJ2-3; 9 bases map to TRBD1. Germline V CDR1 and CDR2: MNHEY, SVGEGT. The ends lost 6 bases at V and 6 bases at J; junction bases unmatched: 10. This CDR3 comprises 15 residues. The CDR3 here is CASSLGQGPLDTQYF. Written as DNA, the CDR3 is TGTGCCAGCAGCCTCGGACAGGGGCCCTTGGATACGCAGTATTTT.

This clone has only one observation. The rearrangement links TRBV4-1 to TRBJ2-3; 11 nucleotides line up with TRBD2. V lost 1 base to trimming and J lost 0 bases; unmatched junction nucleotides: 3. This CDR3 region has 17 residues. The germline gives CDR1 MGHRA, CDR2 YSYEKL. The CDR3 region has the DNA TGCGCCAGCAGCCAAGTGCTAGCGGGGGGCAGCACAGATACGCAGTATTTT. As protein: CASSQVLAGGSTDTQYF.

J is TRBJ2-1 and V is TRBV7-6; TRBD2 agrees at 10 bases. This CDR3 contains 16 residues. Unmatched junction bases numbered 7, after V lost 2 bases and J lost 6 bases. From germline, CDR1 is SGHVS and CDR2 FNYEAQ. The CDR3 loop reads CASSLRASGGGNEQFF. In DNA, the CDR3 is TGTGCCAGCAGCTTAAGAGCTAGCGGGGGTGGCAATGAGCAGTTCTTC.

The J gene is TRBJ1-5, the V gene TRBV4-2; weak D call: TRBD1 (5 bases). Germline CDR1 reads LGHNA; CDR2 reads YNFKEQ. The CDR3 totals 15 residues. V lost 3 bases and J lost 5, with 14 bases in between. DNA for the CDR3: TGTGCCAGCAGCCAGAACGGGCAGGGCTATCAGCCCCAGCATTTT. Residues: CASSQNGQGYQPQHF.

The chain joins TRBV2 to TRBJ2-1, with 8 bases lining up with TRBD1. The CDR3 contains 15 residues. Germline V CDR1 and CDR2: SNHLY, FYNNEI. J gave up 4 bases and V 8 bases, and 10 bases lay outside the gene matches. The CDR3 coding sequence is TGTGCCAGCGGCCCCTACAGGGGGAGGTACAATGAGCAGTTCTTC. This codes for CASGPYRGRYNEQFF.

CDR3 in DNA: TGTGCCACTGGGGACACTTTGAATGGGGCCAACGTCCTGACTTTC. Its protein is CATGDTLNGANVLTF. The J gene is TRBJ2-6, the V gene TRBV19; the D gene is possibly TRBD1 (6 bases). The CDR3 loop spans 15 amino acids. V was shortened by 10 bases and J by 3 bases, with 16 bases between the two germline ends. Germline V gene sequence: CDR1 LNHDA, CDR2 SQIVND (reference sequence). Looking up the rest from reference TRBV19 and TRBJ2-6 gives the full variable domain: DGGITQSPKYLFRKEGQNVTLSCEQNLNHDAMYWYRQDPGQGLRLIYYSQIVNDFQKGDIAEGYSVSREKKESFPLTVTSAQKNPTAFYLCATGDTLNGANVLTFGAGSRLTVL.

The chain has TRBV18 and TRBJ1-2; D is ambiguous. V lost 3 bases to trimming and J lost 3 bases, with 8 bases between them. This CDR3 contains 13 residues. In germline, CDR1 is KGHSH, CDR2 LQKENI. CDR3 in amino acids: CASSPGFHYGYTF. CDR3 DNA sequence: TGTGCCAGCTCACCCGGGTTCCACTATGGCTACACCTTC.

CDR3 region: CASRGQNTDTQYF. The CDR3 region has the DNA TGTGCCAGCAGGGGACAGAACACAGATACGCAGTATTTT. The rearrangement links TRBV27 to TRBJ2-3, with 7 bases lining up with TRBD1. The CDR3 runs 13 residues. The V gene end was trimmed by 6 bases and the J gene end by 2 bases; junction bases not matched to a gene: 2. CDR1 and CDR2 (germline): MNHEY, SMNVEV (reference sequence).

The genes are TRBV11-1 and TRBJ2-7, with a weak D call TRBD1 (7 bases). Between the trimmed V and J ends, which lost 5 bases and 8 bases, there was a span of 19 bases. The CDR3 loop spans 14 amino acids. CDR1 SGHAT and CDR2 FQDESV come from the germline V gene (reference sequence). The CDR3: CASSGGTAATKQYF. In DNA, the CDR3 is TGTGCCAGCAGCGGAGGGACAGCCGCTACGAAGCAGTACTTC.

CDR3 nucleotide sequence: TGTGCCAGCAGCGTAGTTAGCGGGGGGGCTAGCTCCTACAATGAGCAGTTCTTC. This gives the protein CASSVVSGGASSYNEQFF. The chain employs TRBV9 and TRBJ2-1, with 11 bases identical to TRBD2. The CDR3 contains 18 residues. Per the germline V gene, CDR1 is SGDLS and CDR2 is YYNGEE. The ends lost 0 bases at V and 0 bases at J; junction bases unmatched: 5.

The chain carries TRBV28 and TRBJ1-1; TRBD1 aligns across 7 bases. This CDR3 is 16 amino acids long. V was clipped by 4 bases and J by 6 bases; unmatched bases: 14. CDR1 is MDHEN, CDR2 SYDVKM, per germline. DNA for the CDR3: TGTGCCAGCAGTTCGGGGCAGGGGGTCTGGAGGGCTGAAGCTTTCTTT. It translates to CASSSGQGVWRAEAFF. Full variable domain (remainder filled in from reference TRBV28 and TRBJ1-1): DVKVTQSSRYLVKRTGEKVFLECVQDMDHENMFWYRQDPGLGLRLIYFSYDVKMKEKGDIPEGYSVSREKKERFSLILESASTNQTSMYLCASSSGQGVWRAEAFFGQGTRLTVV.

The CDR3, as DNA: TGTGCCAGCAGCTTGAAGACAGGGGCGAGCGGGGCCAACGTCCTGACTTTC. Residues: CASSLKTGASGANVLTF. The rearrangement uses TRBV5-6 and TRBJ2-6, with 8 bases matching TRBD1. This CDR3 has 17 residues. V dropped 1 base and J dropped 4; count of bases not matched to a gene: 7. The germline V gene encodes CDR1 SGHDT and CDR2 YYEEEE.

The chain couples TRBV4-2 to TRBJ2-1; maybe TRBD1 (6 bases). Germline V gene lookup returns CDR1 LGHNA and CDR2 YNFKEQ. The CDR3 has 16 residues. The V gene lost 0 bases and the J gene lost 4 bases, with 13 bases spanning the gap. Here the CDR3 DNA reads TGTGCCAGCAGCCAAGATTATCGGACAGCTTACAATGAGCAGTTCTTC. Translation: CASSQDYRTAYNEQFF.

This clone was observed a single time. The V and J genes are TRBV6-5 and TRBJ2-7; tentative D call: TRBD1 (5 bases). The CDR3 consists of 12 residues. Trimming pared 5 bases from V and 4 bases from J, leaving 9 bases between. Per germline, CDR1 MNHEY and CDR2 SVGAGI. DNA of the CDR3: TGTGCCAGCAGTCAGGGCTTGTACGAGCAGTACTTC. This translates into CASSQGLYEQYF.

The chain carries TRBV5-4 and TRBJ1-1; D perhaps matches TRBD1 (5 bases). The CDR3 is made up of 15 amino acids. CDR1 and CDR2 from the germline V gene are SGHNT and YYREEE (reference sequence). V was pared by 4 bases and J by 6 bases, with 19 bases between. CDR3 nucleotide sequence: TGTGCCAGCAGCCCCCTGACCGGGGGGTACGCTGAAGCTTTCTTT. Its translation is CASSPLTGGYAEAFF.

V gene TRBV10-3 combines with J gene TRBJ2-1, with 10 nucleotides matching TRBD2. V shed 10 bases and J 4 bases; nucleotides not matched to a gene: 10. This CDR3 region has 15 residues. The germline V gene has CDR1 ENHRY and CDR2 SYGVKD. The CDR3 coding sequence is TGTGCCACCATGGGCGGGACTAGCGATTACAATGAGCAGTTCTTC. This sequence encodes CATMGGTSDYNEQFF.

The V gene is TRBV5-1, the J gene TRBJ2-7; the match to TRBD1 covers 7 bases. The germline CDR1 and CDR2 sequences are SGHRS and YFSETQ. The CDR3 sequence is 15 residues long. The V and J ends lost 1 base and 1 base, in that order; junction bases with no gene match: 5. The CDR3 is CASSLSVTGSYEQYF. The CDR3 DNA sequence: TGCGCCAGCAGCTTGTCAGTGACAGGGTCCTACGAGCAGTACTTC.

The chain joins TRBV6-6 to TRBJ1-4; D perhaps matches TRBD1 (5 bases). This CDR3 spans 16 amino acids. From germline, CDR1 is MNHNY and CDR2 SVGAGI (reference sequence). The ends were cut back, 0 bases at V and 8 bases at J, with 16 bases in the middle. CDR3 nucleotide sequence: TGTGCCAGCAGTTACTCGTCCAGCTGGCAGGGCGAAAAACTGTTTTTT. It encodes CASSYSSSWQGEKLFF.

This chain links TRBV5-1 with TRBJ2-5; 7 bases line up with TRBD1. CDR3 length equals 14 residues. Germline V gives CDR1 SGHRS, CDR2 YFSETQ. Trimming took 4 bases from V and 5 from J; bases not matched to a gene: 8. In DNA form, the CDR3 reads TGCGCCAGCAGCGCCCAATTACAGGGGGAGACCCAGTACTTC. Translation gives CASSAQLQGETQYF.

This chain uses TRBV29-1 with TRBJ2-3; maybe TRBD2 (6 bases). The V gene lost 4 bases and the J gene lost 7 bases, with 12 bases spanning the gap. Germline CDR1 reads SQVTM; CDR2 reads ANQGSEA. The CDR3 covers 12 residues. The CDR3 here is CSVARDSYTQYF. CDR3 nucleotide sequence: TGCAGCGTTGCCCGGGACTCTTATACGCAGTATTTT.

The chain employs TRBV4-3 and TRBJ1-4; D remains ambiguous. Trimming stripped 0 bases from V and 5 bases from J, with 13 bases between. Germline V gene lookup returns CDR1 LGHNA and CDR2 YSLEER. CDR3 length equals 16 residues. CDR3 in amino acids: CASSQDSRTVNEKLFF. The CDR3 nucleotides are TGCGCCAGCAGCCAAGATTCCCGAACAGTGAATGAAAAACTGTTTTTT.

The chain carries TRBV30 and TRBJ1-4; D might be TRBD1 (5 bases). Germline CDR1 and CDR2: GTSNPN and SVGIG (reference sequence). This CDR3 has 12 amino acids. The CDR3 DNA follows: TGTGCTCACGGGGGGGCTAATGAAAAACTGTTTTTT. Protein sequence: CAHGGANEKLFF. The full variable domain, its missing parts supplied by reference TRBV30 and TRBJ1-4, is SQTIHQWPATLVQPVGSPLSLECTVEGTSNPNLYWYRQAAGRGLQLLFYSVGIGQISSEVPQNLSASRPQDRQFILSSKKLLLSDSGFYLCAHGGANEKLFFGSGTQLSVL.

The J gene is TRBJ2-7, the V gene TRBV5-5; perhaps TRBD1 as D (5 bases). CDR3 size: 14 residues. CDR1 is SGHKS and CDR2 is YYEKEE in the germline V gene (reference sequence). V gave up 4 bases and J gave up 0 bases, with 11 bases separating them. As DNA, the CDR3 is TGTGCCAGCAGCCTACAGGATTTCTCCTACGAGCAGTACTTC. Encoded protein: CASSLQDFSYEQYF.

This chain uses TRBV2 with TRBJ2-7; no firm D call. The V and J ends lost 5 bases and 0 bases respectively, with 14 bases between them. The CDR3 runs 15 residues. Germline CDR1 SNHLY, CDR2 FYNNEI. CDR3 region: CASSLPPYFSYEQYF. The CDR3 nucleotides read TGTGCCAGCAGTCTCCCTCCCTATTTCTCCTACGAGCAGTACTTC.

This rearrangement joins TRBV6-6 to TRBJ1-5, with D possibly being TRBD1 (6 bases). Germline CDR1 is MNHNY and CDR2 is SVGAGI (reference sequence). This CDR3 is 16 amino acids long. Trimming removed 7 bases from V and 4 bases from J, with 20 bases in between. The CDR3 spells CASTDFVRGQNQPQHF. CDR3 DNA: TGTGCCAGCACCGATTTTGTGCGTGGACAGAATCAGCCCCAGCATTTT.

For the CDR3, the DNA is TGTGCCAGTAGTTCGATAGGGGGGGTTAATCAGCCCCAGCATTTT. This codes for CASSSIGGVNQPQHF. V gene TRBV19 combines with J gene TRBJ1-5; D is possibly TRBD1 (6 bases). V was shortened by 5 bases and J by 4 bases, with 15 bases between the two germline ends. The CDR3 contains 15 residues. Germline V gene data show CDR1 as LNHDA and CDR2 as SQIVND (reference sequence).